This T cell receptor beta chain was captured in a study of OX40 agonist ivuxolimab in advanced cancers. In germline, CDR1 is SGHAT, CDR2 FQNNGV. The CDR3 has 12 residues. V lost 3 bases and J 3 bases, leaving 4 bases between the germline ends. Method: immunoSEQ multiplex PCR; TCRdb's copy keeps in-frame clones and lacks some. The sample includes fewer than 60,000 clones, 70% to 90% of them seen just once. The material was CD4+ or CD8+ T cells sorted from blood, obtained in a trial of the OX40 agonist ivuxolimab. The V call is TRBV11-2, the J call TRBJ2-3, with no clear D. This TCR came from an adult with an advanced solid tumor such as melanoma, head and neck, liver or kidney cancer. The CDR3 sequence: CASSFSTDTQYF. CDR3 sequence (DNA): TGTGCCAGCAGCTTTTCGACAGATACGCAGTATTTT.